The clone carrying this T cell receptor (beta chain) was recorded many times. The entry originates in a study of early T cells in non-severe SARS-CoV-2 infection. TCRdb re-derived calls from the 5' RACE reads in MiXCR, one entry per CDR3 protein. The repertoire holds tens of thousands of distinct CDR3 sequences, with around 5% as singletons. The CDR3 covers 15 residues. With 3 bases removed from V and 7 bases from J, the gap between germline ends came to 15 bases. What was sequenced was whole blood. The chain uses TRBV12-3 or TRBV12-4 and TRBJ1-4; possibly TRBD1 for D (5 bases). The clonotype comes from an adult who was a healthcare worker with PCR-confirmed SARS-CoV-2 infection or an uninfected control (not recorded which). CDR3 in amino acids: CASSFIQGGSEKLFF. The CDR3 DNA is TGTGCCAGCAGTTTCATCCAGGGCGGTAGTGAAAAACTGTTTTTT.